The 12 T cell receptor beta chains in this list originate from one sample, sequenced in a study of blood T cells in healthy people across ages. A second PCR, run for roughly 7 to 12 cycles, used a sample-barcoded 5' primer plus a J-beta primer mix. TCRdb reprocessed the 5' RACE reads with MiXCR, giving one entry per CDR3 protein. The table has about 930,000 distinct CDR3 sequences, about 27% seen once. This same sample was also taken into another study, of T cells of mothers and their children.

Sequenced material: blood. These TCRs come from a middle-aged woman in good health.

The rearrangement uses TRBV7-2 and TRBJ2-3; D is undetermined. The CDR3 is 15 amino acids. Germline V gene sequence: CDR1 SGHTA, CDR2 FQGNSA. V shed 0 bases and J shed 5 bases, with 12 bases lying between them. The CDR3 coding sequence is TGTGCCAGCAGCTTAGCCCGGTGGGGTCAAGATACGCAGTATTTT. It codes for CASSLARWGQDTQYF. Full variable domain (missing parts from reference TRBV7-2 and TRBJ2-3): GAGVSQSPSNKVTEKGKDVELRCDPISGHTALYWYRQSLGQGLEFLIYFQGNSAPDKSGLPSDRFSAERTGGSVSTLTIQRTQQEDSAVYLCASSLARWGQDTQYFGPGTRLTVL.

In its sample, this clonotype was seen many times. The V call is TRBV20-1, the J call TRBJ1-2; D ambiguous. The CDR3 has 13 residues. CDR1 is DFQATT, CDR2 SNEGSKA, per germline (reference sequence). With 2 bases removed from V and 0 bases from J, the gap between germline ends came to 7 bases. CDR3 nucleotides: TGCAGTGCTAGATGGACCGCTAACTATGGCTACACCTTC. It specifies CSARWTANYGYTF.

This clonotype was detected only a few times. The rearrangement links TRBV24-1 to TRBJ2-3, with 7 bases fitting TRBD2. J lost 4 bases, V lost 0 bases, and 3 bases had no gene match. The germline CDR1 and CDR2 sequences are KGHDR and SFDVKD. This CDR3 spans 15 amino acids. The CDR3 DNA follows: TGTGCCACCAGTGATTTGGGGAGGGGCCCAGATACGCAGTATTTT. Residues: CATSDLGRGPDTQYF.

This clonotype was recorded many times. The J gene is TRBJ2-5, the V gene TRBV3-1; 8 bases map to TRBD1. Looked up from germline, CDR1 is LGHDT and CDR2 is YNNKEL (reference sequence). The CDR3 extends over 15 amino acids. V was pared by 1 base and J by 4 bases, with 5 bases of the junction left unmatched. In nucleotides, the CDR3 is TGTGCCAGCAGCCAAGTGGCAGGGGGCAGAGAGACCCAGTACTTC. It translates to CASSQVAGGRETQYF.

The rearrangement joins TRBV12-3 or TRBV12-4 to TRBJ1-3, with 10 bases fitting TRBD1. The CDR3 runs 15 residues. The V segment lost 6 bases and the J segment 2 bases; nucleotides outside the gene matches: 4. The CDR3 DNA is TGTGCCAGCAGGGCCGGGACAGGGGCTGGAAACACCATATATTTT. It yields the protein CASRAGTGAGNTIYF.

This clonotype was recorded many times. The chain couples TRBV6-2 or TRBV6-3 to TRBJ2-7; TRBD1 is a possible D gene (5 bases). The CDR3 has 15 amino acids. The germline V gene has CDR1 MNHEY and CDR2 SVGEGT. Trimming removed 8 bases from V and 1 base from J, with 18 bases in between. The CDR3 nucleotides read TGTGCCAGCGTAAACCAAGCGACAGCATCCTACGAGCAGTACTTC. This encodes CASVNQATASYEQYF.

This clonotype was detected only a few times. The genes are TRBV4-1 and TRBJ2-3; possibly TRBD2 for D (5 bases). Germline V CDR1 and CDR2: MGHRA, YSYEKL. The CDR3 contains 16 residues. Trimming removed 0 bases from V and 2 bases from J, with 12 bases in between. This CDR3 is CASSQEAAFNTDTQYF. CDR3 nucleotides: TGCGCCAGCAGCCAAGAAGCGGCCTTTAACACAGATACGCAGTATTTT.

J is TRBJ1-1 and V is TRBV28; D possibly corresponds to TRBD1 (5 bases). CDR3 length: 13 residues. V was trimmed by 3 bases and J by 8 bases, leaving 13 bases between them. The germline V gene has CDR1 MDHEN and CDR2 SYDVKM. The CDR3 is CASSFGTPREAFF. Written as DNA, the CDR3 is TGTGCCAGCAGTTTTGGGACCCCGAGGGAAGCTTTCTTT.

The chain uses TRBV6-1 and TRBJ2-6; D not resolved. This CDR3 comprises 17 residues. Germline values: CDR1 MNHNS, CDR2 SASEGT. V was clipped by 3 bases and J by 0 bases, with 12 bases between them. CDR3 sequence: CASSERFSGSGANVLTF. CDR3 in DNA: TGTGCCAGCAGTGAGAGGTTTTCGGGCTCTGGGGCCAACGTCCTGACTTTC.

The genes are TRBV6-1 and TRBJ1-1; D is unresolved. From germline, CDR1 is MNHNS and CDR2 SASEGT. Deletions cut 0 bases from V and 2 bases from J, with 10 bases between. The CDR3 spans 15 residues. Here the CDR3 reads CASSEAADGNTEAFF. The CDR3 region has the DNA TGTGCCAGCAGTGAAGCTGCGGACGGAAACACTGAAGCTTTCTTT.

As to this clonotype: One end of the junction fails to match germline, which may point to a read error. The rearrangement joins TRBV7-3 to TRBJ1-1; the D gene is possibly TRBD1 (6 bases). This CDR3 has 14 amino acids. The germline CDR1 and CDR2 sequences are SGHTA and FQGTGA. Here the CDR3 reads CASSKGQMNAEAFF. In DNA, the CDR3 is TGTGCCAGCAGCAAAGGACAGATGAACGCTGAAGCTTTCTTT.

The rearrangement links TRBV20-1 to TRBJ2-1; 13 nucleotides line up with TRBD2. After removal of 6 bases from V and 7 bases from J, the junction contained 9 bases not matched to a gene. The length of the CDR3 is 15 residues. Germline V gene sequence: CDR1 DFQATT, CDR2 SNEGSKA (reference sequence). CDR3 in DNA: TGCAGTGCGCGGACTAGCGGGGGACCTCGGAATGAGCAGTTCTTC. Its translation is CSARTSGGPRNEQFF.